This T cell receptor beta chain was retrieved from a study of blood T cell repertoires in COVID-19. In the study overall: Nucleic acid was either cDNA or gDNA, and it came from T cells, B-cell-depleted T cells, or PBMCs.

This clone was recorded once. The Seattle patients, enrolled during active infection, were followed longitudinally. CDR3 size: 14 residues. CDR1 MNHEY and CDR2 SMNVEV come from the germline V gene (reference sequence). V dropped 2 bases and J dropped 4; count of bases not matched to a gene: 4. Some clones are missing from TCRdb's copy, which holds only in-frame ones; the method was immunoSEQ multiplex PCR. The repertoire holds around 470,000 clones, with nearly 90% as singletons. The material sequenced was peripheral blood. The TCR was taken from a man aged 18-30 years with COVID-19, enrolled during active disease. The chain has TRBV27 and TRBJ2-5; TRBD1 agrees at 7 bases. The CDR3 sequence is CASSLRQGTETQYF. The CDR3 DNA reads as TGTGCCAGCAGTTTACGACAGGGAACAGAGACCCAGTACTTC.